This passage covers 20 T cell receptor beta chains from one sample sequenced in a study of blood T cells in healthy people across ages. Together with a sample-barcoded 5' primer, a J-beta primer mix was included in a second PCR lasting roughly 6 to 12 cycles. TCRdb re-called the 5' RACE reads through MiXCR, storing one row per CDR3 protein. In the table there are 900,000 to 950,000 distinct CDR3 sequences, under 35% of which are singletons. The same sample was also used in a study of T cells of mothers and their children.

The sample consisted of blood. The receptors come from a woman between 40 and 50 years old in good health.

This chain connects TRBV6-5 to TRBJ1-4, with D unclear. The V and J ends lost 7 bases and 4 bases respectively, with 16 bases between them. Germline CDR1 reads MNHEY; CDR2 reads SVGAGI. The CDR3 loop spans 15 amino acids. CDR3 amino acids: CASKRAGLSNEKLFF. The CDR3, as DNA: TGTGCCAGCAAAAGGGCCGGGCTGAGTAATGAAAAACTGTTTTTT.

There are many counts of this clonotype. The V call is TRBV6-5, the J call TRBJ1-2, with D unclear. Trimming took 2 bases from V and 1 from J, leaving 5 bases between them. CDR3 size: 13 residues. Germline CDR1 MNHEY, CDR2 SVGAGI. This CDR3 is CASSYSGNYGYTF. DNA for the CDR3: TGTGCCAGCAGTTACAGTGGTAACTATGGCTACACCTTC.

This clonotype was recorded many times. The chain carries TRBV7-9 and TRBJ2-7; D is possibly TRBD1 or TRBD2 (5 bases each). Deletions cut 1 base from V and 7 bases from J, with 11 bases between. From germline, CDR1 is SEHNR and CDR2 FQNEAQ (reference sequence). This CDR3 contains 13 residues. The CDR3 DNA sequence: TGTGCCAGCAGCTTAGAGAGGGGCGGTGAGCAGTACTTC. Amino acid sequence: CASSLERGGEQYF.

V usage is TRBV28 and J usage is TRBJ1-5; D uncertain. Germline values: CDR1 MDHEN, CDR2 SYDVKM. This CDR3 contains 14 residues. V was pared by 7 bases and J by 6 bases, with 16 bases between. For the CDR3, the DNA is TGTGCCAGCACCATACAGAGTTTAATTCAGCCCCAGCATTTT. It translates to CASTIQSLIQPQHF. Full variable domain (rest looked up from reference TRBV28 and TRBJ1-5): DVKVTQSSRYLVKRTGEKVFLECVQDMDHENMFWYRQDPGLGLRLIYFSYDVKMKEKGDIPEGYSVSREKKERFSLILESASTNQTSMYLCASTIQSLIQPQHFGDGTRLSIL.

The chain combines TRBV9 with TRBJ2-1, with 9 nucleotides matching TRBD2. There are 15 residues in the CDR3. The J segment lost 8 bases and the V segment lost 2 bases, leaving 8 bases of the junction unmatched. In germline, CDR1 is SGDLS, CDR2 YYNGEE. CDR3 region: CASSVGGLALDEQFF. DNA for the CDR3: TGTGCCAGCAGCGTTGGGGGACTAGCTCTGGATGAGCAGTTCTTC.

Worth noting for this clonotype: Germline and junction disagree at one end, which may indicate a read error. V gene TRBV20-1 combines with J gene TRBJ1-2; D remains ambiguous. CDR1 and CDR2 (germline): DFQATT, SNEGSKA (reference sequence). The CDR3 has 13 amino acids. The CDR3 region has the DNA TGTAGTGCTAGAGTACGGGGTAGCGATGGCTACACCTTC. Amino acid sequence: CSARVRGSDGYTF.

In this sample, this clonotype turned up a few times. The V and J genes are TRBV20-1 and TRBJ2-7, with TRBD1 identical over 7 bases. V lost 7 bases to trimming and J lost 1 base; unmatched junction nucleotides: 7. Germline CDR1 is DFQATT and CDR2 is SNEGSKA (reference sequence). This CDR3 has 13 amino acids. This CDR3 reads CSVAGTVSYEQYF. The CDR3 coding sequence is TGCAGTGTTGCCGGGACAGTTTCCTACGAGCAGTACTTC.

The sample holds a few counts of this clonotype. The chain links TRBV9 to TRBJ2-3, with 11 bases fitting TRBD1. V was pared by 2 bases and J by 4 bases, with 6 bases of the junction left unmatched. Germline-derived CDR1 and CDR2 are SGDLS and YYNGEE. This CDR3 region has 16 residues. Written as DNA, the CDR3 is TGTGCCAGCAGCGTCCGAGGACAGGGGGCCGCAGATACGCAGTATTTT. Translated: CASSVRGQGAADTQYF.

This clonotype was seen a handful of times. In nucleotides, the CDR3 is TGTGCCAGTTCTAGACAGTCCAGCTCCTACAATGAGCAGTTCTTC. This translates into CASSRQSSSYNEQFF. The V gene is TRBV19, the J gene TRBJ2-1; tentative D call: TRBD1 (5 bases). CDR3 size: 15 residues. V was trimmed by 8 bases and J by 0 bases, leaving 14 bases between them. From germline, CDR1 is LNHDA and CDR2 SQIVND (reference sequence).

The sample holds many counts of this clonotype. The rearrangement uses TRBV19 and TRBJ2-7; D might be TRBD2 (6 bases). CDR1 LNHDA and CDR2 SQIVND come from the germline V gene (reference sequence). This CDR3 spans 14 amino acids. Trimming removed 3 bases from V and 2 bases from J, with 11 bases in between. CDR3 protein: CASSMAGPTYEQYF. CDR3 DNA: TGTGCCAGTAGTATGGCGGGACCAACCTACGAGCAGTACTTC.

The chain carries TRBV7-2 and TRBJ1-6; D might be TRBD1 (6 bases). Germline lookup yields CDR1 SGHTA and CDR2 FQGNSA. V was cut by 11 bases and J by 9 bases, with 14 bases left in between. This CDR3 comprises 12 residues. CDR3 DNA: TGTGCCGGGGGGCAGGGACGTTCACCCCTCCACTTT. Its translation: CAGGQGRSPLHF.

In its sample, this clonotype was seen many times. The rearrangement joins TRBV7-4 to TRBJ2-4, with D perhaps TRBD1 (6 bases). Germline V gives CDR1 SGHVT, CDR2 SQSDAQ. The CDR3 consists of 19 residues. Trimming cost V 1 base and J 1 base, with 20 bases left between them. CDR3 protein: CASSLGAAGDRMAKNIQYF. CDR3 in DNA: TGTGCCAGCAGCTTAGGGGCGGCAGGGGATAGAATGGCCAAAAACATTCAGTACTTC.

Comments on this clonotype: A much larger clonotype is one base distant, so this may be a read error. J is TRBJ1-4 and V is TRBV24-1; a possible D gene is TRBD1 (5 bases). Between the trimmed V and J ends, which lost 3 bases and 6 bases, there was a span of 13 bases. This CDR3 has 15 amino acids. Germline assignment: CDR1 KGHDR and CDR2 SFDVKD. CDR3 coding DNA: TGTGCCACCAGTGATGGTATAGGGGTGTATGAAAAACTGTTTTTT. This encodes CATSDGIGVYEKLFF.

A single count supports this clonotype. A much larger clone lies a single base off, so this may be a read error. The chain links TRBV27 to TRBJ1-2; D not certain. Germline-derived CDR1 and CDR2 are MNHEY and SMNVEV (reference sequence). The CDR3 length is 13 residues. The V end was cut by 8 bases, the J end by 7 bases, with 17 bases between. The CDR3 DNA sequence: TGTGCCAGCGGCCTCTCGGGGTACAGTGGCTACACCTTC. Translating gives CASGLSGYSGYTF.

This chain's CDR3 is CASSPWDGTNTGELFF. CDR3 DNA sequence: TGTGCCAGCTCACCATGGGACGGGACGAACACCGGGGAGCTGTTTTTT. This chain uses TRBV18 with TRBJ2-2; D is tentatively TRBD1 or TRBD2 (5 bases each). Germline V lookup: CDR1 KGHSH, CDR2 LQKENI. The CDR3 sequence is 16 residues long. Trimming cost V 2 bases and J 0 bases, with 10 bases left between them.

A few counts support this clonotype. The DNA of the CDR3 is TGCGCCAGCAGCCAAGATCGATCGGGGCTAGAGACCCAGTACTTC. It encodes CASSQDRSGLETQYF. This chain joins TRBV4-1 and TRBJ2-5; tentatively, D is TRBD1 or TRBD2 (5 bases each). CDR1 and CDR2 from the germline V gene are MGHRA and YSYEKL. V shed 0 bases and J shed 4 bases, with 12 bases lying between them. There are 15 residues in the CDR3.

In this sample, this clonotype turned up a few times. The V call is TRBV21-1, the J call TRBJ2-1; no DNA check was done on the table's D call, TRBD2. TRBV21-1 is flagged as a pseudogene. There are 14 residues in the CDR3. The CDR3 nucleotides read TGTGCCAGCAACATGCACGCTCCCATTAATGAGCAGTTCTTC. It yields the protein CASNMHAPINEQFF.

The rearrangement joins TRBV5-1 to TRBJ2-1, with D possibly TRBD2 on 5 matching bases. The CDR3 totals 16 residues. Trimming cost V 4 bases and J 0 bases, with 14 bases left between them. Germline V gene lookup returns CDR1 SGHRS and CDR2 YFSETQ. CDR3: CASSRTLGSSYNEQFF. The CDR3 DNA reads TGCGCCAGCAGCCGAACGTTGGGGAGCTCCTACAATGAGCAGTTCTTC.

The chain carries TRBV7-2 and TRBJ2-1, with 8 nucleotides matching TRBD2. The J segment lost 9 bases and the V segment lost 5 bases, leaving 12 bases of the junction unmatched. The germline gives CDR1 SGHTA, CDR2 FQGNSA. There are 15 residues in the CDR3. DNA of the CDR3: TGTGCCAGCAGCCGGAATGGGGTTGCGGGAGGTGAGCAGTTCTTC. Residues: CASSRNGVAGGEQFF.

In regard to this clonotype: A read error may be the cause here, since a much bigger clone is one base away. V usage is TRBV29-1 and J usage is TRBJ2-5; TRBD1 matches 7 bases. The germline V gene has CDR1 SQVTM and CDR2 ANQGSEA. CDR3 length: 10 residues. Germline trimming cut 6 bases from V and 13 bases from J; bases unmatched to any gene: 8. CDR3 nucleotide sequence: TGCAGCGTCGGAGACAGGGTTTTGTACTTC. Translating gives CSVGDRVLYF.